The source of this T cell receptor (beta chain) is a study of blood T cell repertoires in COVID-19. Germline CDR1 and CDR2: SGDLS and YYNGEE. Losses at the gene ends were 0 bases for V and 3 bases for J; bases not matched to a gene: 2. The CDR3 is 15 amino acids. The authors' processing: Estimated nucleated cell counts came from reference gene primer amplification. Clones were read by immunoSEQ multiplex PCR, and TCRdb kept only the in-frame ones, dropping some. Clone size and the V and J calls come from that table; the DNA yielded D and trimming. The profile shows approximately 80,000 clones, roughly 78% of them singletons.

Specimen: peripheral blood. The chain joins TRBV9 to TRBJ2-2, with TRBD1 matching over 7 bases. This clonotype was sampled from a man in his sixties with acute or convalescent COVID-19. DNA of the CDR3: TGTGCCAGCAGCGTAGAAACAGGGGACACCGGGGAGCTGTTTTTT. This sequence encodes CASSVETGDTGELFF.